This T cell receptor beta chain was obtained from a study of OX40 agonist ivuxolimab in advanced cancers. Study in general: Ivuxolimab was administered intravenously to patients at 0.01 to 10 mg/kg every 2 weeks.

This clone occurred a few times. Germline CDR1 MDHEN, CDR2 SYDVKM. The CDR3 totals 11 residues. The V gene lost 8 bases and the J gene lost 5 bases, with 9 bases spanning the gap. Measured with immunoSEQ multiplex PCR; TCRdb has only the in-frame clones, and not every one. This table has roughly 71,000 clones, about 90% appearing once. Sequenced material: CD4+ or CD8+ T cells sorted from blood, taken in a trial of the OX40 agonist ivuxolimab. The sequence came from an adult with an advanced solid tumor such as melanoma, head and neck, liver or kidney cancer. This chain links TRBV28 with TRBJ1-2; D ambiguous. CDR3 nucleotides: TGTGCCAGCTCCCCGGGGTATGGCTACACCTTC. Residues: CASSPGYGYTF.